This is a list of T cell receptor beta chains from one sample in a study of T cell changes during pregnancy in multiple sclerosis. The repertoire was sequenced with immunoSEQ multiplex PCR; TCRdb's copy has only in-frame clones and lacks some. The sample has roughly 39,000 clones; roughly 92% are singletons. The sample consisted of CD4+ T cells from peripheral blood mononuclear cells, taken before pregnancy. The receptors derive from a female donor with multiple sclerosis, enrolled in a pregnancy study. CDR3s include the opening cysteine and the closing phenylalanine or tryptophan. Each record gives: V gene, clone size, J gene, D gene, CDR3 protein, CDR3 DNA. A D gene is named only where the DNA matches it firmly. Clone size is given for some rows only: seen once, a few or many times, or a class if the clone is expanded.

TRBV5-5	NA	TRBJ2-1	NA	CASSSSTGYNEQFF	TGTGCCAGCAGCTCGTCGACAGGCTACAATGAGCAGTTCTTC
TRBV19	NA	TRBJ1-6	TRBD1	CASSHPQGQGSSYNSPLHF	TGTGCCAGTAGTCATCCCCAAGGACAGGGGAGCTCCTATAATTCACCCCTCCACTTT
TRBV7-3	NA	TRBJ2-7	TRBD2	CASSLRRGVTYEQYF	TGTGCCAGCAGCTTACGGCGGGGGGTGACCTACGAGCAGTACTTC
TRBV2	once	TRBJ1-5	TRBD1	CASRADRGPRQPQHF	TGTGCCAGCAGGGCAGACAGGGGTCCGCGCCAGCCCCAGCATTTT
TRBV6-5	NA	TRBJ1-5	TRBD1	CASKDRAGQPQHF	TGTGCCAGCAAAGACAGGGCTGGCCAGCCCCAGCATTTT
TRBV19	NA	TRBJ2-6	NA	CASSVRGSGANVLTF	TGTGCCAGTAGTGTCAGGGGTTCTGGGGCCAACGTCCTGACTTTC
TRBV7-5	NA	TRBJ1-4	NA	CARSLGQAHEKLFF	TGTGCCAGAAGCTTAGGGCAGGCCCACGAAAAACTGTTTTTT
TRBV6-5	NA	TRBJ2-3	NA	CASRGGAANTQYF	TGTGCCAGCAGGGGGGGGGCTGCGAATACGCAGTATTTT
TRBV2	NA	TRBJ2-3	NA	CASSVTVTDTQYF	TGTGCCAGCAGTGTAACAGTAACAGATACGCAGTATTTT
TRBV29-1	once	TRBJ2-1	TRBD2	CSVRGLAGVSSSYNEQFF	TGCAGCGTTCGCGGACTAGCGGGAGTCTCAAGCTCCTACAATGAGCAGTTCTTC
TRBV5-1	NA	TRBJ2-7	TRBD1	CASSRQPGTGYSYEQYF	TGCGCCAGCAGCCGCCAGCCCGGGACAGGGTACTCCTACGAGCAGTACTTC
TRBV28	NA	TRBJ2-1	NA	CASTFEGPYNEQFF	TGTGCCAGCACCTTTGAGGGCCCCTACAATGAGCAGTTCTTC
TRBV2	NA	TRBJ1-3	NA	CASSDPGSSGNTIYF	TGTGCCAGCAGTGACCCTGGGAGCTCTGGAAACACCATATATTTT
TRBV6-1	once	TRBJ1-5	TRBD1	CASIRDRSNQPQHF	TGTGCCAGCATCCGGGACAGGAGCAATCAGCCCCAGCATTTT
TRBV19	NA	TRBJ1-5	TRBD1	CASTPQGANNQPQHF	TGTGCCAGTACCCCCCAGGGGGCTAACAATCAGCCCCAGCATTTT
TRBV4-2	NA	TRBJ1-1	NA	CASSSGGGPNTEAFF	TGTGCCAGCAGCTCGGGCGGGGGGCCGAACACTGAAGCTTTCTTT
TRBV5-4	once	TRBJ1-2	NA	CASSLGVRVNGYTF	TGTGCCAGCAGCTTGGGCGTCAGGGTGAATGGCTACACCTTC
TRBV7-9	NA	TRBJ1-5	NA	CASSLRDQPQHF	TGTGCCAGCAGCTTACGAGATCAGCCCCAGCATTTT
TRBV30	NA	TRBJ2-2	NA	CAWKKALNTGELFF	TGTGCCTGGAAAAAAGCCCTGAACACCGGGGAGCTGTTTTTT
TRBV2	once	TRBJ2-2	NA	CASVRRGQGELFF	TGTGCCAGTGTACGACGAGGGCAGGGGGAGCTGTTTTTT
TRBV28	NA	TRBJ2-3	TRBD1	CASTPTGAMPTYTDTQYF	TGTGCCAGCACCCCGACAGGGGCTATGCCAACGTACACAGATACGCAGTATTTT
TRBV11-2	NA	TRBJ2-1	NA	CASSFTLASSSYNEQFF	TGTGCCAGCAGCTTCACCCTAGCGTCCAGCTCCTACAATGAGCAGTTCTTC
TRBV6-5	NA	TRBJ2-1	TRBD1	CASSSWDRGHNEQFF	TGTGCCAGCAGTTCCTGGGACAGGGGGCACAATGAGCAGTTCTTC
TRBV7-2	once	TRBJ2-5	TRBD2	CASSWEGQTQYF	TGTGCCAGCAGCTGGGAGGGACAGACCCAGTACTTC
TRBV27	once	TRBJ1-6	TRBD1	CASRTGEYNSPLHF	TGTGCCAGCAGGACAGGGGAATATAATTCACCCCTCCACTTT
TRBV28	NA	TRBJ2-2	TRBD1	CASSLGGQTTGELFF	TGTGCCAGCAGTTTAGGGGGACAGACCACCGGGGAGCTGTTTTTT
TRBV11-2	once	TRBJ2-4	NA	CASSLDGQRNIQYF	TGTGCCAGCAGCTTAGATGGGCAGAGAAACATTCAGTACTTC
TRBV9	NA	TRBJ1-2	TRBD1	CASSSDREAGYTF	TGTGCCAGCAGCTCCGACAGGGAGGCTGGCTACACCTTC
TRBV19	NA	TRBJ1-2	TRBD1	CASSIGRGYGYTF	TGTGCCAGTAGTATTGGCAGGGGGTATGGCTACACCTTC
TRBV7-3	NA	TRBJ2-2	NA	CASSLTKGFGTGELFF	TGTGCCAGCAGCTTAACTAAGGGGTTCGGCACCGGGGAGCTGTTTTTT
TRBV11-2	NA	TRBJ2-1	NA	CASSVRDTGSNEQFF	TGTGCCAGCAGCGTCCGGGACACCGGGTCCAATGAGCAGTTCTTC
TRBV7-2	NA	TRBJ2-3	NA	CASSTSRGGTDTQYF	TGTGCCAGCAGCACCTCCAGGGGTGGCACAGATACGCAGTATTTT
TRBV5-1	NA	TRBJ2-1	NA	CASVGGGEGEQFF	TGCGCCAGCGTCGGCGGCGGGGAAGGTGAGCAGTTCTTC
TRBV28	NA	TRBJ1-2	NA	CASSLGQPSYGYTF	TGTGCCAGCAGTTTAGGACAGCCTTCCTATGGCTACACCTTC
TRBV2	NA	TRBJ2-7	TRBD2	CASTALLAGFYEQYF	TGTGCCAGCACTGCGTTACTAGCGGGATTCTACGAGCAGTACTTC
TRBV7-8	NA	TRBJ2-7	NA	CASSRTASYEQYF	TGTGCCAGCAGCAGGACAGCGTCCTACGAGCAGTACTTC
TRBV6-4	NA	TRBJ2-1	NA	CASSDVGSYNEQFF	TGTGCCAGCAGTGACGTCGGCTCCTACAATGAGCAGTTCTTC
TRBV14	NA	TRBJ2-1	TRBD2	CASSGLAGVYNEQFF	TGTGCCAGCAGCGGACTAGCGGGAGTCTACAATGAGCAGTTCTTC
TRBV7-2	NA	TRBJ2-7	TRBD1	CASSLGDRGEQYF	TGTGCCAGCAGCTTAGGAGACAGGGGCGAGCAGTACTTC
TRBV2	NA	TRBJ2-1	NA	CASWGVARSYNEQFF	TGTGCCAGTTGGGGGGTGGCGCGCTCCTACAATGAGCAGTTCTTC
TRBV5-6	NA	TRBJ1-2	NA	CASIDRGTNYGYTF	TGTGCCAGCATCGATCGAGGAACTAACTATGGCTACACCTTC
TRBV4-3	NA	TRBJ1-2	TRBD1	CASSQAGQNYGYTF	TGCGCCAGCAGCCAAGCGGGACAGAACTATGGCTACACCTTC
TRBV7-9	NA	TRBJ2-1	TRBD2	CASSPGLAGYNEQFF	TGTGCCAGCAGCCCTGGACTAGCGGGGTACAATGAGCAGTTCTTC
TRBV28	NA	TRBJ2-4	TRBD2	CASKAGGPPGAKNIQYF	TGTGCCAGCAAAGCGGGAGGGCCTCCTGGAGCCAAAAACATTCAGTACTTC
TRBV6-5	NA	TRBJ2-2	NA	CASSYSRANTGELFF	TGTGCCAGCAGTTACTCGAGGGCCAACACCGGGGAGCTGTTTTTT
TRBV2	NA	TRBJ2-7	TRBD1	CASDRGLYEQYF	TGTGCCAGCGACAGGGGACTCTACGAGCAGTACTTC
TRBV27	NA	TRBJ2-3	TRBD2	CASSFLGLARSDTQYF	TGTGCCAGCAGTTTTCTAGGACTAGCGCGTTCAGATACGCAGTATTTT
TRBV9	NA	TRBJ1-2	NA	CASSVDVQNGYTF	TGTGCCAGCAGCGTAGACGTGCAGAATGGCTACACCTTC
TRBV4-2	NA	TRBJ2-5	NA	CASSQGGLARRLSIGETQYF	TGTGCCAGCAGCCAAGGAGGACTGGCTAGACGGTTGAGCATTGGGGAGACCCAGTACTTC
TRBV5-1	NA	TRBJ1-2	NA	CASSPKYREPYGYTF	TGCGCCAGCAGCCCCAAGTACAGGGAACCTTATGGCTACACCTTC
TRBV9	once	TRBJ1-5	TRBD1	CASSRTGNQPQHF	TGTGCCAGCAGTAGGACAGGGAACCAGCCCCAGCATTTT
TRBV11-2	once	TRBJ1-2	TRBD1	CASSLEGTGDYGYTF	TGTGCCAGCAGCTTAGAGGGGACAGGGGACTATGGCTACACCTTC
TRBV2	NA	TRBJ2-3	NA	CASSRLADTQYF	TGTGCCAGCAGTCGGCTAGCAGATACGCAGTATTTT
TRBV6-5	NA	TRBJ2-5	TRBD2	CASSPQGGRGETQYF	TGTGCCAGCAGTCCCCAGGGCGGGAGGGGGGAGACCCAGTACTTC
TRBV7-6	NA	TRBJ1-1	TRBD1	CASSWDRGMNTEAFF	TGTGCCAGCAGCTGGGACAGGGGCATGAACACTGAAGCTTTCTTT
TRBV20-1	NA	TRBJ1-3	NA	CSALRGNTIYF	TGCAGTGCCCTGAGGGGAAACACCATATATTTT
TRBV6-5	NA	TRBJ2-1	TRBD1	CASRGWDRALDEQFF	TGTGCCAGCCGGGGTTGGGACAGAGCCTTGGATGAGCAGTTCTTC
TRBV4-1	NA	TRBJ1-4	NA	CASSQGQGGGEKLFF	TGCGCCAGCAGCCAGGGCCAGGGAGGAGGAGAAAAACTGTTTTTT
TRBV7-9	NA	TRBJ2-5	NA	CASSLPLETQYF	TGTGCCAGCAGCCTACCCCTGGAGACCCAGTACTTC